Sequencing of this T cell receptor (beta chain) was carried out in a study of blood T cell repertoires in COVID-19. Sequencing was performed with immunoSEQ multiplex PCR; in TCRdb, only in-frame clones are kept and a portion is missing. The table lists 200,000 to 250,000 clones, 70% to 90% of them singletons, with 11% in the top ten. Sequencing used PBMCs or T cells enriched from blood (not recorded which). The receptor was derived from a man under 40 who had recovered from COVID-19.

CDR3 nucleotides: TGCAGCGTGACAGGGGAAGAGACCCAGTACTTC. It specifies CSVTGEETQYF. The rearrangement joins TRBV29-1 to TRBJ2-5, with 8 bases that match TRBD1. Germline V gene sequence: CDR1 SQVTM, CDR2 ANQGSEA. V lost 6 bases to trimming and J lost 3 bases; unmatched junction nucleotides: 0. The CDR3 spans 11 residues.